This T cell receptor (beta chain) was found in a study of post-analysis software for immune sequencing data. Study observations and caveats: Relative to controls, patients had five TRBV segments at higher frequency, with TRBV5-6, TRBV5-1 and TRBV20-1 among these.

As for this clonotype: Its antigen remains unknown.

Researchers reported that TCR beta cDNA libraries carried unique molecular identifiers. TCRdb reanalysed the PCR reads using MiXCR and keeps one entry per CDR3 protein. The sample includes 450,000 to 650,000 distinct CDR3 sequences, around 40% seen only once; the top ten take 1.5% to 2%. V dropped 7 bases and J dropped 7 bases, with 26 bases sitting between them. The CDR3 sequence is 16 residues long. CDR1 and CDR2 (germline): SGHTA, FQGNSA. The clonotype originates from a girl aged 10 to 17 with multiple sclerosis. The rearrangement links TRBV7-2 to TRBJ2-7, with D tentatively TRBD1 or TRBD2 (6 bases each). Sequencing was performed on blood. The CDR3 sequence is CASTTSGGRTYNEQYF. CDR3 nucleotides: TGTGCCAGCACTACAAGTGGGGGGCGCACCTACAATGAGCAGTACTTC.